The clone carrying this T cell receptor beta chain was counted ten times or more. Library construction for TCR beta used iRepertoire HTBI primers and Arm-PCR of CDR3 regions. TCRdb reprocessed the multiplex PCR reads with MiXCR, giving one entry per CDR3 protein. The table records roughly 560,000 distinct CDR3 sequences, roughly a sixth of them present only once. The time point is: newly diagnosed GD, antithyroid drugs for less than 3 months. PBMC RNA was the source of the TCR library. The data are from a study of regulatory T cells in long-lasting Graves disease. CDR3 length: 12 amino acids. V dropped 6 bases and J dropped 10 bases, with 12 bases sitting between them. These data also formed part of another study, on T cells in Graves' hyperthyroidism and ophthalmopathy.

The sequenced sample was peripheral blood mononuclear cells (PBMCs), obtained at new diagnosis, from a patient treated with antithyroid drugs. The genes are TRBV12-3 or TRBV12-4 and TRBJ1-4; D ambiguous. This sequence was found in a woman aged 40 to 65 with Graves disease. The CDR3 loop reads CASSPMEGKLFF. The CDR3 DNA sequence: TGTGCCAGCAGCCCAATGGAGGGAAAACTGTTTTTT.